These 32 T cell receptor beta chains were all obtained from the same sample, sequenced in a study of T-cell memory formation after mild COVID-19. TCRdb itself ran the 5' RACE reads through MiXCR, one entry per CDR3 protein. The sample has over 300,000 distinct CDR3 sequences, 20% to 25% seen once; the top ten hold around 20%. Source material: PBMCs or a T cell subset sorted from them (not recorded which). These TCRs come from a young man who had mild COVID-19 (a few samples of this study predate the infection). Cell type and time point are not known.

In its sample, this clonotype was seen a few times. The rearrangement links TRBV4-1 to TRBJ2-2, with 12 positions matching TRBD2. The germline V gene encodes CDR1 MGHRA and CDR2 YSYEKL. The CDR3 is 19 residues long. V lost 3 bases, J lost 6 bases, and 14 bases stayed unmatched. CDR3 nucleotide sequence: TGCGCCAGCAGCCAGACCCTCGGACTAGCGGGGCGACCCCCCGGGGAGCTGTTTTTT. It codes for CASSQTLGLAGRPPGELFF.

The V gene is TRBV7-6, the J gene TRBJ2-2; weak D call: TRBD2 (5 bases). Trimming took off 5 bases at V and 4 bases at J, with 17 bases between the two ends. The CDR3 runs 16 residues. Germline V CDR1 and CDR2: SGHVS, FNYEAQ. The CDR3 nucleotides are TGTGCCAGCAGCACTTATCAGACTACCGCCACCGGGGAGCTGTTTTTT. Its translation is CASSTYQTTATGELFF. Filled out from reference TRBV7-6 and TRBJ2-2, the complete variable domain reads GAGVSQSPRYKVTKRGQDVALRCDPISGHVSLYWYRQALGQGPEFLTYFNYEAQQDKSGLPNDRFSAERPEGSISTLTIQRTEQRDSAMYRCASSTYQTTATGELFFGEGSRLTVL.

V usage is TRBV18 and J usage is TRBJ2-5, with 7 bases matching TRBD1. CDR3 length equals 14 residues. CDR1 KGHSH and CDR2 LQKENI come from the germline V gene. The V and J ends lost 4 bases and 5 bases, in that order; junction bases with no gene match: 7. CDR3 protein: CASSRRQGAETQYF. The CDR3 region has the DNA TGTGCCAGCTCACGTCGACAGGGCGCCGAGACCCAGTACTTC.

The chain has TRBV18 and TRBJ1-1; D uncertain. The CDR3 spans 13 residues. The V and J ends lost 8 bases and 1 base respectively, with 11 bases between them. The germline V gene has CDR1 KGHSH and CDR2 LQKENI. CDR3 residues: CASLTFENTEAFF. CDR3 nucleotide sequence: TGTGCCAGCCTCACCTTTGAGAACACTGAAGCTTTCTTT. Full variable domain (missing parts from reference TRBV18 and TRBJ1-1): NAGVMQNPRHLVRRRGQEARLRCSPMKGHSHVYWYRQLPEEGLKFMVYLQKENIIDESGMPKERFSAEFPKEGPSILRIQQVVRGDSAAYFCASLTFENTEAFFGQGTRLTVV.

V and J are TRBV4-2 and TRBJ1-4; D gene ambiguous. CDR1 and CDR2 (germline): LGHNA, YNFKEQ. This CDR3 region has 15 residues. The germline V and J ends were trimmed by 1 base and 7 bases, with 13 bases remaining between them. The chain's CDR3 is CASSQGDVLTEKLFF. The CDR3 DNA sequence: TGTGCCAGCAGCCAAGGGGATGTCCTTACTGAAAAACTGTTTTTT.

V usage is TRBV6-5 and J usage is TRBJ2-3, with D possibly being TRBD1 (7 bases). This CDR3 is 17 amino acids long. The V end lost 0 bases, the J end lost 6 bases, and 19 bases lay between the germline ends. Looked up from germline, CDR1 is MNHEY and CDR2 is SVGAGI. The CDR3 loop is CASSYSSLAGQTDTQYF. CDR3 sequence (DNA): TGTGCCAGCAGTTACTCGAGTCTGGCGGGACAGACGGATACGCAGTATTTT.

The V and J genes are TRBV28 and TRBJ1-1; D might be TRBD1 (5 bases). Germline values: CDR1 MDHEN, CDR2 SYDVKM. The CDR3 extends over 12 amino acids. Trimming cost V 1 base and J 10 bases, with 10 bases left between them. CDR3 sequence reads: CASSLSGRAAFF. DNA for the CDR3: TGTGCCAGCAGTTTATCGGGCAGGGCAGCTTTCTTT.

J is TRBJ1-2 and V is TRBV7-2; no firm D call. Trimming shortened V by 5 bases and J by 4 bases, and 14 bases separated the two germline ends. CDR3 length equals 14 residues. Germline V gives CDR1 SGHTA, CDR2 FQGNSA. The CDR3 DNA reads as TGTGCCAGCAGCCCCCAAGCCGGCCCCTATGGCTACACCTTC. It specifies CASSPQAGPYGYTF.

Worth noting for this clonotype: With a much larger clone just one base away, this may be a read error. V is TRBV7-2 and J is TRBJ2-1, with 8 positions matching TRBD2. This CDR3 spans 13 amino acids. V gave up 4 bases and J gave up 14 bases; unmatched junction bases: 10. Germline-derived CDR1 and CDR2 are SGHTA and FQGNSA. The DNA for the CDR3 is TGTGCCAGCAGCTCGCAGGGACTAGGGGAGAAGTTCTTC. This codes for CASSSQGLGEKFF. The whole variable domain, remainder taken from reference TRBV7-2 and TRBJ2-1, is GAGVSQSPSNKVTEKGKDVELRCDPISGHTALYWYRQSLGQGLEFLIYFQGNSAPDKSGLPSDRFSAERTGGSVSTLTIQRTQQEDSAVYLCASSSQGLGEKFFGPGTRLTVL.

The rearrangement joins TRBV9 to TRBJ2-2; 9 bases are a match to TRBD2. Germline V gene sequence: CDR1 SGDLS, CDR2 YYNGEE. The junction had 3 bases not matched to a gene; V was cut back by 6 bases and J by 0 bases. The CDR3 is 15 amino acids. For the CDR3, the DNA is TGTGCCAGCATGCGGGGGGGCGCGAACACCGGGGAGCTGTTTTTT. Amino acids: CASMRGGANTGELFF.

This clonotype showed up just a few times. V gene TRBV15 combines with J gene TRBJ1-1; 11 bases map to TRBD1. Germline-derived CDR1 and CDR2 are LNHNV and YYDKDF (reference sequence). V shed 3 bases, J shed 10 bases, and the junction held 7 bases outside the gene matches. This CDR3 comprises 14 residues. The CDR3 is CATSRTGQGGRAFF. CDR3 nucleotide sequence: TGTGCCACCAGCAGGACGGGACAGGGGGGACGAGCTTTCTTT.

The gene calls are TRBV5-6 and TRBJ2-2; tentative D call: TRBD2 (6 bases). The germline V and J ends were trimmed by 4 bases and 1 base, with 14 bases remaining between them. The length of the CDR3 is 16 residues. The germline V gene encodes CDR1 SGHDT and CDR2 YYEEEE. The DNA of the CDR3 is TGTGCCAGCAGCGAGTTAGGGCGGGGGAACACCGGGGAGCTGTTTTTT. It codes for CASSELGRGNTGELFF.

The chain combines TRBV20-1 with TRBJ1-5, with TRBD1 as a possible D gene (6 bases). This CDR3 contains 16 residues. V was trimmed by 6 bases and J by 4 bases, leaving 22 bases between them. Germline assignment: CDR1 DFQATT and CDR2 SNEGSKA (reference sequence). The CDR3 DNA reads TGCAGTGCCGCCCCTGGAAGGGGCCAGGGGAATCAGCCCCAGCATTTT. This gives the protein CSAAPGRGQGNQPQHF.

The chain joins TRBV6-5 to TRBJ2-7, with 7 positions matching TRBD2. The V segment lost 6 bases and the J segment 0 bases; nucleotides outside the gene matches: 8. The CDR3 totals 15 residues. The germline CDR1 and CDR2 sequences are MNHEY and SVGAGI. The CDR3 is CASSSAQRGSYEQYV. Written as DNA, the CDR3 is TGTGCCAGCAGCTCGGCCCAGCGGGGCTCCTACGAGCAGTACGTC.

This clonotype was counted between two and nine times. The rearrangement uses TRBV7-8 and TRBJ2-7, with a possible D match to TRBD1 (6 bases). V was trimmed by 5 bases and J by 6 bases, leaving 11 bases between them. This CDR3 has 12 amino acids. Per germline, CDR1 SGHVS and CDR2 FQNEAQ. The CDR3 is CASSKTGIEQYV. In nucleotides, the CDR3 is TGTGCCAGCAGCAAAACAGGGATCGAGCAGTACGTC.

The rearrangement joins TRBV5-1 to TRBJ2-2; 7 bases match TRBD2. V was pared by 2 bases and J by 6 bases, with 4 bases of the junction left unmatched. CDR1 is SGHRS, CDR2 YFSETQ, per germline. CDR3 length: 14 residues. The CDR3 loop is CASSLSGRPGELFF. The DNA for the CDR3 is TGCGCCAGCAGCTTATCCGGGAGGCCCGGGGAGCTGTTTTTT. The full variable domain, its missing parts supplied by reference TRBV5-1 and TRBJ2-2, is KAGVTQTPRYLIKTRGQQVTLSCSPISGHRSVSWYQQTPGQGLQFLFEYFSETQRNKGNFPGRFSGRQFSNSRSEMNVSTLELGDSALYLCASSLSGRPGELFFGEGSRLTVL.

In the case of this clonotype: Compared with germline, one end of the junction differs, possibly owing to a read error. The chain joins TRBV6-2 or TRBV6-3 to TRBJ1-2; no firm D call. Germline CDR1 reads MNHEY; CDR2 reads SVGEGT. The CDR3 extends over 12 amino acids. The CDR3 DNA is TGTGCCAGCAGTCACGCAACGGGCCCTCGAGTCTTC. This translates into CASSHATGPRVF.

This chain connects TRBV7-2 to TRBJ1-3; tentative D call: TRBD1 (5 bases). Per the germline V gene, CDR1 is SGHTA and CDR2 is FQGNSA. CDR3 length equals 14 residues. Deletions cut 1 base from V and 4 bases from J, with 8 bases between. The CDR3 nucleotides are TGTGCCAGCAGCTTAGGCACAGGAGGAAACACCATATATTTT. It is translated as CASSLGTGGNTIYF.

The chain couples TRBV20-1 to TRBJ2-2; possibly TRBD2 for D (5 bases). Germline CDR1 reads DFQATT; CDR2 reads SNEGSKA (reference sequence). V lost 6 bases, J lost 3 bases, and 11 bases lay in between. The CDR3 runs to 13 residues. The CDR3 spells CSATPGYTGELFF. The CDR3 bases are TGCAGTGCCACCCCGGGGTACACCGGGGAGCTGTTTTTT.

This clonotype has more than one count but fewer than ten. CDR3 DNA sequence: TGTGCCAGCAGCTTGCTAAACAGAAACTATGGCTACACCTTC. It translates to CASSLLNRNYGYTF. The chain recombines TRBV5-6 with TRBJ1-2; D is unresolved. Germline V gives CDR1 SGHDT, CDR2 YYEEEE. The V gene lost 1 base and the J gene lost 2 bases, with 9 bases spanning the gap. The CDR3 consists of 14 residues.

This clonotype appeared a few times. The chain uses TRBV6-1 and TRBJ2-3, with D perhaps matching TRBD1 (5 bases). Germline CDR1 MNHNS, CDR2 SASEGT. The length of the CDR3 is 14 residues. V was clipped by 1 base and J by 2 bases, with 7 bases between them. CDR3 DNA sequence: TGTGCCAGCAGTGAAGGGACACACACAGATACGCAGTATTTT. This codes for CASSEGTHTDTQYF.

The CDR3 sequence: CASSLAANNEQFF. DNA of the CDR3: TGTGCCAGCAGCTTAGCAGCTAACAATGAGCAGTTCTTC. The chain combines TRBV11-3 with TRBJ2-1; D is undetermined. CDR1 and CDR2 from the germline V gene are SGHNT and YENEEA. The CDR3 consists of 13 residues. The V gene lost 1 base and the J gene lost 5 bases, with 6 bases spanning the gap.

This clonotype was seen at least ten times. This sequence joins TRBV18 and TRBJ2-1; 10 bases fit TRBD2. V lost 3 bases and J lost 7; bases outside the gene matches: 6. The CDR3 totals 15 residues. The germline CDR1 and CDR2 sequences are KGHSH and LQKENI. The CDR3 sequence is CASSPQGLAQNEQFF. In DNA, the CDR3 is TGTGCCAGCTCACCCCAGGGACTAGCGCAGAATGAGCAGTTCTTC.

This chain connects TRBV6-1 to TRBJ1-5; D gene uncertain. CDR1 and CDR2 (germline): MNHNS, SASEGT. This CDR3 has 14 residues. V was clipped by 7 bases and J by 1 base, with 11 bases between them. The CDR3 here is CASTRPGSNQPQHF. The CDR3, as DNA: TGTGCCAGCACGCGGCCCGGGAGCAATCAGCCCCAGCATTTT.

The chain carries TRBV6-6 and TRBJ1-3; no reliable D call. Germline lookup yields CDR1 MNHNY and CDR2 SVGAGI (reference sequence). The V and J ends lost 6 bases and 6 bases respectively, with 12 bases between them. CDR3 size: 13 residues. CDR3 bases: TGTGCCAGCAGCCCCTTACCCGAAAACACCATATATTTT. Its protein product is CASSPLPENTIYF.

In this sample, this clonotype turned up many times. The chain is built from TRBV6-5 and TRBJ2-1; D is perhaps TRBD2 (6 bases). Germline values: CDR1 MNHEY, CDR2 SVGAGI. CDR3 size: 13 residues. The V end was cut by 4 bases, the J end by 12 bases, with 16 bases between. The CDR3 nucleotides are TGTGCCAGCAGTTGGGATAGCGGCTTTGGGCAGTTCTTC. It codes for CASSWDSGFGQFF.

This clonotype was detected a few times. V gene TRBV6-5 combines with J gene TRBJ1-2; TRBD1 might be the D (5 bases). Trimming left V 2 bases short and J 5 bases short, with 12 bases between. There are 14 residues in the CDR3. Germline V gene lookup returns CDR1 MNHEY and CDR2 SVGAGI. CDR3 region: CASSYDSGAYGYTF. CDR3 DNA: TGTGCCAGCAGTTACGACAGCGGCGCTTATGGCTACACCTTC.

There are a few counts of this clonotype. This chain connects TRBV6-2 or TRBV6-3 to TRBJ1-2, with 8 bases lining up with TRBD1. V was clipped by 2 bases and J by 11 bases; unmatched bases: 7. The germline gives CDR1 MNHEY, CDR2 SVGEGT. The CDR3 is made up of 13 amino acids. The CDR3 loop reads CASSYAGQGYYTF. The DNA for the CDR3 is TGTGCCAGCAGTTACGCCGGACAGGGTTATTACACCTTC.

This clonotype occurred a few times. The chain combines TRBV25-1 with TRBJ2-5, with 7 nucleotides matching TRBD1. Germline trimming cut 3 bases from V and 5 bases from J; bases unmatched to any gene: 6. CDR1 and CDR2 from the germline V gene are MGHDK and SYGVNS. CDR3 size: 14 residues. CDR3 nucleotide sequence: TGTGCCAGCAGTGATACAGGGGATTTGGAGACCCAGTACTTC. Protein: CASSDTGDLETQYF.

This clonotype was counted between two and nine times. At one end, the junction sequence differs from germline, possibly due to a read error. The CDR3, as DNA: TGTGCTAGCAGCTTAGGACAGTCAGATACGCAGTATTTT. Its translation is CASSLGQSDTQYF. The V call is TRBV7-7, the J call TRBJ2-3; D may be TRBD1 (6 bases). The germline gives CDR1 SSHAT, CDR2 FNYEAQ (reference sequence). The length of the CDR3 is 13 residues.

The chain is built from TRBV12-3 or TRBV12-4 and TRBJ1-5; perhaps TRBD1 as D (6 bases). The CDR3 sequence is 15 residues long. Trimming stripped 5 bases from V and 4 bases from J, with 15 bases between. The CDR3 here is CASSADSMPNQPQHF. In DNA form, the CDR3 reads TGTGCCAGCAGTGCGGACAGTATGCCGAATCAGCCCCAGCATTTT.

This rearrangement joins TRBV5-6 to TRBJ2-7; 9 nucleotides match TRBD2. This CDR3 contains 14 residues. The V segment lost 4 bases and the J segment 3 bases; nucleotides outside the gene matches: 5. Germline CDR1 is SGHDT and CDR2 is YYEEEE. The CDR3 nucleotides are TGTGCCAGCAGCCCGGCTAGCGGGGACTACGAGCAGTACGTC. It specifies CASSPASGDYEQYV.